Listed below are T cell receptor beta chains from one sample, sequenced in a study of brain metastases from non-small cell lung cancer. Clones were read by immunoSEQ multiplex PCR, and TCRdb kept only the in-frame ones, dropping some. The sample lists 950 to 1,100 clones, approximately 85% occurring once. Material for sequencing was tissue from a brain metastasis. Receptors originate from a donor at least 40 years old with non-small cell lung cancer. The CDR3 runs from the conserved cysteine through the conserved F or W.

length: 14
V: TRBV6-1
J: TRBJ1-3
CDR3: CASSETGSGNTIYF

length: 13
V: TRBV10-3
J: TRBJ2-5
CDR3: CAISGDTQETQYF

length: 15
V: TRBV5-1
J: TRBJ2-3
CDR3: CASSLQGAGADTQYF

length: 16
V: TRBV19
J: TRBJ1-1
CDR3: CASSSSTGWVRTEAFF

length: 14
V: TRBV7-9
J: TRBJ2-7
CDR3: CATGNTGRGYEQYF

length: 12
V: TRBV7-8
J: TRBJ1-1
CDR3: CASSRDRGEAFF

length: 13
V: TRBV5-6
J: TRBJ2-4
CDR3: CASSFSGRNIQYF

length: 17
V: TRBV24-1
J: TRBJ2-1
CDR3: CATSDRGTSGTWNEQFF

length: 16
V: TRBV15
J: TRBJ2-2
CDR3: CATSGSGTGKTGELFF

length: 15
V: TRBV6-5
J: TRBJ2-7
CDR3: CATLMDSRSSYEQYF

length: 13
V: TRBV6-1
J: TRBJ2-3
CDR3: CASSESSGDTQYF

length: 13
V: TRBV15
J: TRBJ2-7
CDR3: CATSRDRRYEQYF

length: 15
V: TRBV30
J: TRBJ2-3
CDR3: CAWGLGTSGRGTQYF

length: 13
V: TRBV28
J: TRBJ1-1
CDR3: CASRTTGGLEAFF

length: 17
V: TRBV29-1
J: TRBJ2-1
CDR3: CSSDSFSGTGTSNEQFF

length: 13
V: TRBV7-3
J: TRBJ1-1
CDR3: CASSITQYTEAFF

length: 13
V: TRBV5-1
J: TRBJ2-3
CDR3: CASKTGGTDTQYF

length: 15
V: TRBV5-1
J: TRBJ1-5
CDR3: CASSLGQYSNQPQHF

length: 15
V: TRBV28
J: TRBJ1-4
CDR3: CASRRDGPEGEKLFF

length: 11
V: TRBV20-1
J: TRBJ2-1
CDR3: CSAKAGDEQFF

length: 16
V: TRBV5-1
J: TRBJ2-1
CDR3: CASSLGASGNYNEQFF

length: 13
V: TRBV7-2
J: TRBJ1-5
CDR3: CASSFGVNQPQHF

length: 14
V: TRBV19
J: TRBJ1-1
CDR3: CASSMGNGNTEAFF

length: 18
V: TRBV28
J: TRBJ2-3
CDR3: CASSSTSLGRERTDTQYF

length: 13
V: TRBV29-1
J: TRBJ1-5
CDR3: CSVGDGGWQPQHF

length: 13
V: TRBV19
J: TRBJ2-5
CDR3: CASSIGGQETQYF

length: 16
V: TRBV7-9
J: TRBJ2-7
CDR3: CARASPGTSGLYEQYF

length: 14
V: TRBV6-5
J: TRBJ1-1
CDR3: CASSYSQGVTEAFF

length: 20
V: TRBV2
J: TRBJ2-7
CDR3: CASSVPSGRPRQRSSYEQYF

length: 15
V: TRBV28
J: TRBJ2-1
CDR3: CASNRGQYSYNEQFF

length: 12
V: TRBV5-4
J: TRBJ2-1
CDR3: CASSLTSNEQFF

length: 13
V: TRBV10-3
J: TRBJ1-5
CDR3: CAVQVASNQPQHF

length: 16
V: TRBV9
J: TRBJ1-1
CDR3: CASSFDLQGTNTEAFF

length: 17
V: TRBV29-1
J: TRBJ1-4
CDR3: CSAASDRGSSANEKLFF

length: 15
V: TRBV9
J: TRBJ1-3
CDR3: CASSVKGSYGNTIYF

length: 13
V: TRBV4-2
J: TRBJ2-1
CDR3: CASSQVGYNEQFF

length: 17
V: TRBV4-2
J: TRBJ1-2
CDR3: CASSHTTWTGKNYGYTF

length: 15
V: TRBV19
J: TRBJ2-2
CDR3: CASSTGTGATGELFF

length: 16
V: TRBV7-3
J: TRBJ1-2
CDR3: CASGRARDESNYGYTF

length: 15
V: TRBV5-1
J: TRBJ2-1
CDR3: CASSFLMGDYNEQFF

length: 14
V: TRBV5-1
J: TRBJ2-7
CDR3: CASSLRVFKYEQYF

length: 16
V: TRBV5-4
J: TRBJ1-3
CDR3: CASSLGDSLSGNTIYF

length: 13
V: TRBV19
J: TRBJ2-2
CDR3: CASSVSWSGELFF

length: 14
V: TRBV27
J: TRBJ2-7
CDR3: CASSPKGGPYEQYF

length: 13
V: TRBV18
J: TRBJ2-7
CDR3: CASSPGKNYEQYF

length: 15
V: TRBV11-3
J: TRBJ2-2
CDR3: CASSSRTGNTGELFF

length: 13
V: TRBV2
J: TRBJ1-5
CDR3: CASSTGEGQPQHF

length: 15
V: TRBV9
J: TRBJ2-7
CDR3: CASSATGTSDYEQYF

length: 12
V: TRBV12-3/TRBV12-4
J: TRBJ2-1
CDR3: CASSQGNNEQFF

length: 15
V: TRBV7-9
J: TRBJ2-3
CDR3: CASSFLGRSTDTQYF

length: 13
V: TRBV24-1
J: TRBJ2-1
CDR3: CATSGPGANEQFF

length: 14
V: TRBV6-4
J: TRBJ2-1
CDR3: CASSEGTGGNEQFF

length: 17
V: TRBV27
J: TRBJ2-1
CDR3: CASSPIFLRGVINEQFF

length: 15
V: TRBV4-2
J: TRBJ1-1
CDR3: CASSQIGQPHTEAFF

length: 16
V: TRBV14
J: TRBJ2-3
CDR3: CASSQDWRRQSDTQYF

length: 13
V: TRBV27
J: TRBJ2-5
CDR3: CASSFSRGETQYF

length: 16
V: TRBV15
J: TRBJ2-2
CDR3: CATSRDRTANTGELFF

length: 15
V: TRBV28
J: TRBJ1-1
CDR3: CASNPPAGRNTEAFF

length: 14
V: TRBV19
J: TRBJ2-7
CDR3: CASSINRGMVEQYF